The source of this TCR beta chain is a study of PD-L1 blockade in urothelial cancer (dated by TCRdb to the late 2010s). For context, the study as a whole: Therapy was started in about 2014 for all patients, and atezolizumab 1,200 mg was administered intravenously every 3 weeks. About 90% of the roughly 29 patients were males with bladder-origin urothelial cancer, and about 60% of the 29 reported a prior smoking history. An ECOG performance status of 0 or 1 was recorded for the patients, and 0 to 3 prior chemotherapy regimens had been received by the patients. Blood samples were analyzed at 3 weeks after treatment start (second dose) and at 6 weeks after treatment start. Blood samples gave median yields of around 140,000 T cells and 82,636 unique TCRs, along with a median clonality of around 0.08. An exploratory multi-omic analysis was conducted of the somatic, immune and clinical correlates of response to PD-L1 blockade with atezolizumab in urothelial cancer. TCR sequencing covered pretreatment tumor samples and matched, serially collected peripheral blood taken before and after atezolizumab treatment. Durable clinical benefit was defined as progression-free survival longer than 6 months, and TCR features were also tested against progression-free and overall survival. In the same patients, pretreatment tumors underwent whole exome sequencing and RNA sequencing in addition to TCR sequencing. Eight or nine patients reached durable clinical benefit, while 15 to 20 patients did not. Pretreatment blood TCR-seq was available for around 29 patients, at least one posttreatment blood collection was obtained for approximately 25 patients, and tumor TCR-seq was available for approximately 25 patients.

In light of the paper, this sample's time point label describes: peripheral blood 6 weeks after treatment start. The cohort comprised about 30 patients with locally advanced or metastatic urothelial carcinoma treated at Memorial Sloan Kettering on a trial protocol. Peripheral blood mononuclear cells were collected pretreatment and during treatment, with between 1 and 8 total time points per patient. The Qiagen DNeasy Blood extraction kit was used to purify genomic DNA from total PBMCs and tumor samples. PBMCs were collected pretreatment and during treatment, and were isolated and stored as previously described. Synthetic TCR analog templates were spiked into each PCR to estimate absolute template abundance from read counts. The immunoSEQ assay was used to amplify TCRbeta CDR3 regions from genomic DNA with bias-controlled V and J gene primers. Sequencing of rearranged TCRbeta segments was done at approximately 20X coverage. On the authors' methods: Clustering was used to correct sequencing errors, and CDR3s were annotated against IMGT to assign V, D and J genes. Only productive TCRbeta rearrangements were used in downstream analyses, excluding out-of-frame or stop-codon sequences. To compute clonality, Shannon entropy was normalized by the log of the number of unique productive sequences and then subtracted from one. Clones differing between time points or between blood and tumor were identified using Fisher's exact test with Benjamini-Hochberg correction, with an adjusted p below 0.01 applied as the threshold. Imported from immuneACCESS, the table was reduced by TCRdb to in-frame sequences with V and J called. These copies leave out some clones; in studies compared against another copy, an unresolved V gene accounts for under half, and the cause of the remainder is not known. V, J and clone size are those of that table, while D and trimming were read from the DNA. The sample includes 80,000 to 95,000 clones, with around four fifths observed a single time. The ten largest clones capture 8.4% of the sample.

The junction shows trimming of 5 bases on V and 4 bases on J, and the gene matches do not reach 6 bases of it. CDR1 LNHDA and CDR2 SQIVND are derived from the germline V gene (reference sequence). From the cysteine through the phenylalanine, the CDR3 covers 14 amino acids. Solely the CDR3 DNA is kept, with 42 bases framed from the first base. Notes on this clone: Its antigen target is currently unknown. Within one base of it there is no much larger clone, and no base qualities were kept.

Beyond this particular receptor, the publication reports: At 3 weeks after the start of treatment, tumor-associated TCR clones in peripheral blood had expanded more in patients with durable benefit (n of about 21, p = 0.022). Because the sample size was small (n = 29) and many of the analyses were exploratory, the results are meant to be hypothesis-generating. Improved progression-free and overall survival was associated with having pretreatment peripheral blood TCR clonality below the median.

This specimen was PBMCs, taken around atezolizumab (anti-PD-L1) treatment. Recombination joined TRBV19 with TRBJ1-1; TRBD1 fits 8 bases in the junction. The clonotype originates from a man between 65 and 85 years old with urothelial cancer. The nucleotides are TGTGCCAGTAGTTTCCGGACAGGGTCCACTGAAGCTTTCTTT. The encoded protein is CASSFRTGSTEAFF.